Listed below are T cell receptor beta chains from one sample, sequenced in a study of shared clonotypes between healthy human individuals. Assay used: immunoSEQ multiplex PCR; TCRdb lists only in-frame clones, some missing. The data show some 2,000,000 clones, 90% to 97% seen once. The source material was naive CD4+ T cells sorted from blood. All receptors come from a young man in good health. CDR3s include the opening cysteine and the closing phenylalanine or tryptophan. Each record gives: V gene, J gene, D gene, clone size, CDR3 DNA, CDR3 protein. D genes are given only for firm matches. Only some rows state a clone size, as once, few, many or a class for expanded clones.

v_call: TRBV4-1
j_call: TRBJ2-1
d_call: TRBD2
clone_size: NA
cdr3_nt: TGCGCCAGCAGCCAGCAACCCATTACTAGCGGGAGGGCGCTGCTCAATGAGCAGTTCTTC
cdr3_aa: CASSQQPITSGRALLNEQFF

v_call: TRBV9
j_call: TRBJ1-1
d_call: TRBD1
clone_size: NA
cdr3_nt: TGTGCCAGCAGCGTAGCGCCAGGGGGCTCTCCATCCAACACTGAAGCTTTCTTT
cdr3_aa: CASSVAPGGSPSNTEAFF

v_call: TRBV7-2
j_call: TRBJ2-1
d_call: TRBD1
clone_size: NA
cdr3_nt: TGTGCCAGCAGCTCCACGCCGGGACAGTCCTACAATGAGCAGTTCTTC
cdr3_aa: CASSSTPGQSYNEQFF

v_call: TRBV6-1
j_call: TRBJ2-7
d_call: TRBD1
clone_size: NA
cdr3_nt: TGTGCCACCTCGACCCCCGGGACAGGAGCGAAGGAGCAGTACTTC
cdr3_aa: CATSTPGTGAKEQYF

v_call: TRBV27
j_call: TRBJ1-6
d_call: NA
clone_size: once
cdr3_nt: TGTGCCAGCAGTCCCCTCCCGCGCGCTAATTCACCCCTCCACTTT
cdr3_aa: CASSPLPRANSPLHF

v_call: TRBV5-4
j_call: TRBJ2-3
d_call: NA
clone_size: once
cdr3_nt: TGTGCCAGCAGCCCCGGGGGCCAAAGCACAGATACGCAGTATTTT
cdr3_aa: CASSPGGQSTDTQYF

v_call: TRBV4-3
j_call: TRBJ1-2
d_call: TRBD1
clone_size: NA
cdr3_nt: TGCGCCAGCAGCCCCGGGACAGGGGTAGTACCTTTCTATGGCTACACCTTC
cdr3_aa: CASSPGTGVVPFYGYTF

v_call: TRBV9
j_call: TRBJ2-3
d_call: TRBD2
clone_size: NA
cdr3_nt: TGTGCCAGCAGCGCCGGCACTAGCGGGGGGGTCGCAGATACGCAGTATTTT
cdr3_aa: CASSAGTSGGVADTQYF

v_call: TRBV28
j_call: TRBJ2-4
d_call: NA
clone_size: NA
cdr3_nt: TGTGCCAGCAGTTTAGAGGGCCGCCTAGCCAAAAACATTCAGTACTTC
cdr3_aa: CASSLEGRLAKNIQYF

v_call: TRBV28
j_call: TRBJ1-3
d_call: NA
clone_size: NA
cdr3_nt: TGTGCCAGCAGACGCGGCGTCGACTCTGGAAACACCATATATTTT
cdr3_aa: CASRRGVDSGNTIYF

v_call: TRBV30
j_call: TRBJ1-2
d_call: NA
clone_size: NA
cdr3_nt: TGTGCCTGGAGTCTTGACAGTCTCTATGGCTACACCTTC
cdr3_aa: CAWSLDSLYGYTF

v_call: TRBV19
j_call: TRBJ1-5
d_call: NA
clone_size: NA
cdr3_nt: TGTGCCAGTAGTATATCCGGGATCAATCAGCCCCAGCATTTT
cdr3_aa: CASSISGINQPQHF

v_call: TRBV4-3
j_call: TRBJ2-4
d_call: NA
clone_size: NA
cdr3_nt: TGCGCCAGCAGCCAAGAGTTGGGCAAAAACATTCAGTACTTC
cdr3_aa: CASSQELGKNIQYF

v_call: TRBV10-3
j_call: TRBJ2-6
d_call: NA
clone_size: NA
cdr3_nt: TGTGCCATCATGGGGGAGGCCAACGTCCTGACTTTC
cdr3_aa: CAIMGEANVLTF

v_call: TRBV7-2
j_call: TRBJ1-3
d_call: TRBD1
clone_size: NA
cdr3_nt: TGTGCCAGCAGCCCGACAGGGGGACTCTCTGGAAACACCATATATTTT
cdr3_aa: CASSPTGGLSGNTIYF

v_call: TRBV28
j_call: TRBJ1-2
d_call: NA
clone_size: NA
cdr3_nt: TGTGCCAGCAGGAACTCAGGTTCGCATGGCTACACCTTC
cdr3_aa: CASRNSGSHGYTF

v_call: TRBV5-1
j_call: TRBJ2-1
d_call: TRBD2
clone_size: NA
cdr3_nt: TGCGCCAGCAGCTTGGGAGGGCTAGCGGACTACAATGAGCAGTTCTTC
cdr3_aa: CASSLGGLADYNEQFF

v_call: TRBV30
j_call: TRBJ1-6
d_call: NA
clone_size: NA
cdr3_nt: TGTGCCTGGAGTTTAAAGGGGACCTACAATTCACCCCTCCACTTT
cdr3_aa: CAWSLKGTYNSPLHF

v_call: TRBV15
j_call: TRBJ2-3
d_call: TRBD2
clone_size: NA
cdr3_nt: TGTGCCACCAGCAGTCGACTAGCGGCAAGACACGATACGCAGTATTTT
cdr3_aa: CATSSRLAARHDTQYF

v_call: TRBV10-3
j_call: TRBJ1-5
d_call: NA
clone_size: NA
cdr3_nt: TGTGCCAGCTCGAGCGGGCCGGCGGGCAATCAGCCCCAGCATTTT
cdr3_aa: CASSSGPAGNQPQHF

v_call: TRBV2
j_call: TRBJ2-3
d_call: NA
clone_size: NA
cdr3_nt: TGTGCCAGCATGACTCCCGGCACAGATACGCAGTATTTT
cdr3_aa: CASMTPGTDTQYF

v_call: TRBV5-6
j_call: TRBJ2-5
d_call: TRBD1
clone_size: NA
cdr3_nt: TGTGCCAGCAGCGTATGGGGACAGGGAGGAGAAGAGACCCAGTACTTC
cdr3_aa: CASSVWGQGGEETQYF

v_call: TRBV6-6
j_call: TRBJ1-1
d_call: TRBD1
clone_size: NA
cdr3_nt: TGTGCCAGCAGTCTCCGGGACAGTGCTGAAGCTTTCTTT
cdr3_aa: CASSLRDSAEAFF

v_call: TRBV5-6
j_call: TRBJ1-6
d_call: TRBD1
clone_size: NA
cdr3_nt: TGTGCCAGCAGCTTGGACAGGGGAAGGGGGACACCCCTCCACTTT
cdr3_aa: CASSLDRGRGTPLHF

v_call: TRBV11-3
j_call: TRBJ2-1
d_call: NA
clone_size: once
cdr3_nt: TGTGCCAGCAGCTTAGGGAAGGGGAATGAGCAGTTCTTC
cdr3_aa: CASSLGKGNEQFF

v_call: TRBV18
j_call: TRBJ1-2
d_call: TRBD1
clone_size: NA
cdr3_nt: TGTGCCAGCTCACGCCCCGCCCCGGGACAGCGAGACAATGGCTACACCTTC
cdr3_aa: CASSRPAPGQRDNGYTF

v_call: TRBV7-9
j_call: TRBJ2-3
d_call: TRBD2
clone_size: once
cdr3_nt: TGTGCCAGCAGCCTAGGACTAGCGGGAGCCACAGATACGCAGTATTTT
cdr3_aa: CASSLGLAGATDTQYF

v_call: TRBV2
j_call: TRBJ1-6
d_call: TRBD1
clone_size: NA
cdr3_nt: TGTGCCAGCAGGGGACAGGACAATTCACCCCTCCACTTT
cdr3_aa: CASRGQDNSPLHF

v_call: TRBV6-1
j_call: TRBJ2-7
d_call: NA
clone_size: once
cdr3_nt: TGTGCCAGCAGTGAAGAGGTGGGGGGCGCCTACGAGCAGTACTTC
cdr3_aa: CASSEEVGGAYEQYF

v_call: TRBV5-6
j_call: TRBJ2-5
d_call: TRBD2
clone_size: NA
cdr3_nt: TGTGCCAGCAGCCGGACTAGCGGGATTCAAGAGACCCAGTACTTC
cdr3_aa: CASSRTSGIQETQYF

v_call: TRBV2
j_call: TRBJ2-7
d_call: TRBD1
clone_size: NA
cdr3_nt: TGTGCCAGCAGGGACAGGGGGTTTCTCCACGAGCAGTACTTC
cdr3_aa: CASRDRGFLHEQYF

v_call: TRBV6-5
j_call: TRBJ1-2
d_call: NA
clone_size: NA
cdr3_nt: TGTGCCAGCAGTTACTATAATGCCCCGGGCGGCTACACCTTC
cdr3_aa: CASSYYNAPGGYTF

v_call: TRBV5-4
j_call: TRBJ2-7
d_call: TRBD1
clone_size: NA
cdr3_nt: TGTGCCAGCAGCTTTGAGAGGGGGCAGAACGAGCAGTACTTC
cdr3_aa: CASSFERGQNEQYF

v_call: TRBV28
j_call: TRBJ2-7
d_call: NA
clone_size: NA
cdr3_nt: TGTGCCAGCAGTTTAGGAGTGCCCGAGCAGTACTTC
cdr3_aa: CASSLGVPEQYF

v_call: TRBV30
j_call: TRBJ1-5
d_call: TRBD1
clone_size: NA
cdr3_nt: TGTGCCTGGAGTGTTCGCGGAAGGGGACAGGGGTTATATCAGCCCCAGCATTTT
cdr3_aa: CAWSVRGRGQGLYQPQHF

v_call: TRBV5-1
j_call: TRBJ1-1
d_call: NA
clone_size: NA
cdr3_nt: TGCGCCAGCAGCCCTGGCGGTGTGTCGACAAACACTGAAGCTTTCTTT
cdr3_aa: CASSPGGVSTNTEAFF

v_call: TRBV11-2
j_call: TRBJ2-3
d_call: NA
clone_size: NA
cdr3_nt: TGTGCCAGCAGCCGTTCTCGCGGAGGAGATACGCAGTATTTT
cdr3_aa: CASSRSRGGDTQYF

v_call: TRBV7-3
j_call: TRBJ2-3
d_call: TRBD2
clone_size: NA
cdr3_nt: TGTGCCAGCAGCCCCCACCCTAGCGGGGACCACACAGATACGCAGTATTTT
cdr3_aa: CASSPHPSGDHTDTQYF

v_call: TRBV5-6
j_call: TRBJ1-2
d_call: NA
clone_size: NA
cdr3_nt: TGTGCCAGCAGCTTATCCGGGTCCACGGGCTATGGCTACACCTTC
cdr3_aa: CASSLSGSTGYGYTF

v_call: TRBV5-6
j_call: TRBJ2-3
d_call: TRBD2
clone_size: NA
cdr3_nt: TGTGCCAGCAGCTCCACTAGCGCCGGCACAGATACGCAGTATTTT
cdr3_aa: CASSSTSAGTDTQYF

v_call: TRBV20-1
j_call: TRBJ2-1
d_call: TRBD1
clone_size: NA
cdr3_nt: TGCAGTGCGGACAGGGACAATGAGCAGTTCTTC
cdr3_aa: CSADRDNEQFF

v_call: TRBV5-1
j_call: TRBJ2-7
d_call: TRBD2
clone_size: once
cdr3_nt: TGCGCCAGCAGCTCGACTAGCGGGAGCCCCTACGAGCAGTACTTC
cdr3_aa: CASSSTSGSPYEQYF

v_call: TRBV5-1
j_call: TRBJ2-1
d_call: NA
clone_size: once
cdr3_nt: TGCGCCAGCAGACCAGGGCCCTCTCAAAATGAGCAGTTCTTC
cdr3_aa: CASRPGPSQNEQFF

v_call: TRBV25-1
j_call: TRBJ1-6
d_call: NA
clone_size: NA
cdr3_nt: TGTGCCAGCAGTGAATGGGGAACAGTGGGAGGATACTCACCCCTCCACTTT
cdr3_aa: CASSEWGTVGGYSPLHF

v_call: TRBV11-2
j_call: TRBJ2-1
d_call: NA
clone_size: NA
cdr3_nt: TGTGCCAGCAGCTTAGGGATCGTGTGGGAGACCTACAATGAGCAGTTCTTC
cdr3_aa: CASSLGIVWETYNEQFF

v_call: TRBV10-3
j_call: TRBJ2-2
d_call: TRBD2
clone_size: once
cdr3_nt: TGTGCCATGGGGACTAGCGGAGCCGGGGAGCTGTTTTTT
cdr3_aa: CAMGTSGAGELFF

v_call: TRBV10-3
j_call: TRBJ1-5
d_call: NA
clone_size: once
cdr3_nt: TGTGCCATCAGTGATTCGGGGGGCCCAAATCAGCCCCAGCATTTT
cdr3_aa: CAISDSGGPNQPQHF

v_call: TRBV4-1
j_call: TRBJ1-1
d_call: TRBD1
clone_size: once
cdr3_nt: TGCGCCAGCAGCCAAGATAACAGGGGGCGGCTGAACACTGAAGCTTTCTTT
cdr3_aa: CASSQDNRGRLNTEAFF

v_call: TRBV5-1
j_call: TRBJ1-5
d_call: NA
clone_size: NA
cdr3_nt: TGCGCCAGCAAGAGGGACGGAGATAGCAATCAGCCCCAGCATTTT
cdr3_aa: CASKRDGDSNQPQHF

v_call: TRBV5-4
j_call: TRBJ1-1
d_call: TRBD1
clone_size: few
cdr3_nt: TGTGCCAGCAGCTTCGGACAGGTCTCCACTGAAGCTTTCTTT
cdr3_aa: CASSFGQVSTEAFF

v_call: TRBV7-2
j_call: TRBJ2-7
d_call: NA
clone_size: NA
cdr3_nt: TGTGCCAGCAGCTTAGCGTTAGCGAGCCAAACCTACGAGCAGTACTTC
cdr3_aa: CASSLALASQTYEQYF

v_call: TRBV5-4
j_call: TRBJ1-1
d_call: TRBD1
clone_size: NA
cdr3_nt: TGTGCCAGCAGCTTGGATCAAGGGACAGGGTTACGAGCTTTCTTT
cdr3_aa: CASSLDQGTGLRAFF

v_call: TRBV14
j_call: TRBJ2-5
d_call: NA
clone_size: NA
cdr3_nt: TGTGCCAGCAGCCAAGGCGTCGGGAGAGTCGCAGAGACCCAGTACTTC
cdr3_aa: CASSQGVGRVAETQYF

v_call: TRBV7-2
j_call: TRBJ1-3
d_call: NA
clone_size: NA
cdr3_nt: TGTGCCAGCAGCTCAGGTCTAACTGGAAACACCATATATTTT
cdr3_aa: CASSSGLTGNTIYF

v_call: TRBV11-2
j_call: TRBJ2-7
d_call: TRBD1
clone_size: once
cdr3_nt: TGTGCCAGCAGCTCTAGACAGGACAGGGCCTCCTACGAGCAGTACTTC
cdr3_aa: CASSSRQDRASYEQYF

v_call: TRBV6-1
j_call: TRBJ1-4
d_call: NA
clone_size: NA
cdr3_nt: TGTGCCAGCAGTGAAGTTCTTGAAAAACTGTTTTTT
cdr3_aa: CASSEVLEKLFF

v_call: TRBV10-3
j_call: TRBJ2-1
d_call: TRBD2
clone_size: NA
cdr3_nt: TGTGCCATCACCGACGGACTAGCGGGAAAGGGTTCCTACAATGAGCAGTTCTTC
cdr3_aa: CAITDGLAGKGSYNEQFF

v_call: TRBV30
j_call: TRBJ2-3
d_call: TRBD2
clone_size: NA
cdr3_nt: TGTGCCTGGTCGGGGGAACTAGCGGGAGTAAATACGCAGTATTTT
cdr3_aa: CAWSGELAGVNTQYF

v_call: TRBV15
j_call: TRBJ2-3
d_call: NA
clone_size: NA
cdr3_nt: TGTGCCACCAGCCCGCGGGCCACAGATACGCAGTATTTT
cdr3_aa: CATSPRATDTQYF

v_call: TRBV5-1
j_call: TRBJ1-3
d_call: NA
clone_size: NA
cdr3_nt: TGCGCCAGCAGCTCCGGGGGCCACTCTGGAAACACCATATATTTT
cdr3_aa: CASSSGGHSGNTIYF